The subject of this entry is one T cell receptor beta chain. What it binds is unknown. The sample is drawn from a study of T cell responses to AZD1222 COVID-19 vaccine. Across the whole study: Whether given at about 4 or about 12 weeks, second doses were pooled. Study-wide results and caveats: Repertoire collection took place solely once the T cell response had peaked. Spike as a whole was targeted by vaccine-associated CD4 TCRs, dominant at 160-218 and 743-854. Two AZD1222 administrations were followed by greater Spike-specific TCR breadth and depth.

Germline-derived CDR1 and CDR2 are SNHLY and FYNNEI. The length of the CDR3 is 14 residues. The V end was cut by 2 bases, the J end by 2 bases, with 7 bases between. Sequencing was performed with immunoSEQ multiplex PCR; in TCRdb, only in-frame clones are kept and a portion is missing. The sample gives over 150,000 clones, just under 95% of which show up once; 1.6% is in the top ten. The source is an adult in good health. The gene calls are TRBV2 and TRBJ1-3; possible D gene TRBD1, 5 bases. The material sequenced was peripheral blood, taken on day 0 of AZD1222 vaccination. CDR3: CASSEQGAGNTIYF. In DNA, the CDR3 is TGTGCCAGCAGTGAACAGGGAGCTGGAAACACCATATATTTT.